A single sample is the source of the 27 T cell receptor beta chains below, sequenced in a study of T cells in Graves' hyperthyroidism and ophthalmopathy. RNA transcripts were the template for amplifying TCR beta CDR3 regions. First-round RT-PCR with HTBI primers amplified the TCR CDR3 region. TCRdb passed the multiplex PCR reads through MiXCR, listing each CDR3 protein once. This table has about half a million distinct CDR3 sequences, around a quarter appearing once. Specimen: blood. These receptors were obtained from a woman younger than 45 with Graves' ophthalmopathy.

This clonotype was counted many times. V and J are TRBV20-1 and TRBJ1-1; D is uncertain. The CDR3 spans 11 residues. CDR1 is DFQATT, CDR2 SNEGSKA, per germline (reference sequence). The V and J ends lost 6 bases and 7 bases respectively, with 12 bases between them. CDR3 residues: CSATSGYEAFF. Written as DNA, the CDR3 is TGCAGTGCGACCTCTGGGTATGAAGCTTTCTTT.

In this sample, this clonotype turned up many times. The DNA for the CDR3 is TGCAGTGCTCCACGGACCTCGGGGTACACTGAAGCTTTCTTT. This encodes CSAPRTSGYTEAFF. The chain has TRBV20-1 and TRBJ1-1; no firm D call. This CDR3 region has 14 residues. Trimming left V 5 bases short and J 3 bases short, with 16 bases between. Germline CDR1 DFQATT, CDR2 SNEGSKA (reference sequence).

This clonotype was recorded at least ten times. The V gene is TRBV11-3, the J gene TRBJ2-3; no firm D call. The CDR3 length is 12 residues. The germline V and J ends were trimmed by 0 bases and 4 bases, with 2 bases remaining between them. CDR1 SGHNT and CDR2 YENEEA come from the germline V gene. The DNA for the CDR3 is TGTGCCAGCAGCTTAGACGCAGATACGCAGTATTTT. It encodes CASSLDADTQYF.

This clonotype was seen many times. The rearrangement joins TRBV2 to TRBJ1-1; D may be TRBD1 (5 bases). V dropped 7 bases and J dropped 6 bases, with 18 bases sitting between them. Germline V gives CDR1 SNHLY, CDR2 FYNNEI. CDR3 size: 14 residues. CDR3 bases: TGTGCCAGCACCAAATCTGGCAGGGACTCTGAAGCTTTCTTT. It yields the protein CASTKSGRDSEAFF.

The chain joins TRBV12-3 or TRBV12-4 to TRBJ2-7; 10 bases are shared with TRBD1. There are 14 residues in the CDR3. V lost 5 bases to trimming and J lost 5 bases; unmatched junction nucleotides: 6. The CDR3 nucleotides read TGTGCCAGCAGTGTCCGGACAGGGGGGGACGAGCAGTACTTC. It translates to CASSVRTGGDEQYF.

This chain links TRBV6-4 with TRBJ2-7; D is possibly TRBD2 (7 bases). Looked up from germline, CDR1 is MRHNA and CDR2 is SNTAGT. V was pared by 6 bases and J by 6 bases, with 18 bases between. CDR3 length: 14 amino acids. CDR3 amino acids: CASSSTGGPGEQYF. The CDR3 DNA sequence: TGTGCCAGCAGCTCCACGGGGGGCCCCGGCGAGCAGTACTTC.

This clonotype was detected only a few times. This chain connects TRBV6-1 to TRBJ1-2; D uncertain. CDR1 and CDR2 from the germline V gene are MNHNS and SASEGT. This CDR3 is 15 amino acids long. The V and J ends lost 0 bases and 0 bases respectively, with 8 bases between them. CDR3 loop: CASSEATIANYGYTF. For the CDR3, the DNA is TGTGCCAGCAGTGAAGCTACGATAGCTAACTATGGCTACACCTTC.

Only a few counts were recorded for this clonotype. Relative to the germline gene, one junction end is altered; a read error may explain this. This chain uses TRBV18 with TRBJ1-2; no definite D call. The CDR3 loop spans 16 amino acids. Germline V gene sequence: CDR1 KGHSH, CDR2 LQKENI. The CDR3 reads CASSPPGFQEYYGYTF. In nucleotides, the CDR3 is TGTGCCAGCTCCCCACCAGGTTTTCAGGAGTACTATGGCTACACCTTC.

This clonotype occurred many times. The DNA of the CDR3 is TGTGCCAGCAGAGCTGGGGGACGAGGGGGCGATTATGGCTACACCTTC. It is translated as CASRAGGRGGDYGYTF. J is TRBJ1-2 and V is TRBV2; 7 nucleotides agree with TRBD1. The CDR3 has 16 amino acids. The V gene end was trimmed by 6 bases and the J gene end by 5 bases; junction bases not matched to a gene: 15. CDR1 and CDR2 from the germline V gene are SNHLY and FYNNEI.

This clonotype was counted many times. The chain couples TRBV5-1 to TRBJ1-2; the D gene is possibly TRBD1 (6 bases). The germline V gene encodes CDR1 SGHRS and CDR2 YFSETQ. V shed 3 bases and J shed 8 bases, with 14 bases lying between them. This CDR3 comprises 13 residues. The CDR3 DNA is TGCGCCAGCAGCTCGGAGGGGGGATTAGGCTACACCTTC. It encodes CASSSEGGLGYTF.

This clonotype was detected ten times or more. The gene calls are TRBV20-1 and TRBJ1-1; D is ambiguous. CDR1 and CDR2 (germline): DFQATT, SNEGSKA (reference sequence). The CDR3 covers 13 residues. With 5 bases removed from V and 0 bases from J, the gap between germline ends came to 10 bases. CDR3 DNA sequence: TGCAGTGCTGCCCAGTATATGAACACTGAAGCTTTCTTT. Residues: CSAAQYMNTEAFF.

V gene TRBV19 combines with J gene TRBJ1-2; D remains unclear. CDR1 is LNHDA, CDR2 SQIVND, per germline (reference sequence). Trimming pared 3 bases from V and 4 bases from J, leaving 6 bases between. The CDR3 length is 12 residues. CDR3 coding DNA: TGTGCCAGTAGTATCTCAGTCTATGGCTACACCTTC. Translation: CASSISVYGYTF. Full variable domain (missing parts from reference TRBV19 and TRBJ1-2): DGGITQSPKYLFRKEGQNVTLSCEQNLNHDAMYWYRQDPGQGLRLIYYSQIVNDFQKGDIAEGYSVSREKKESFPLTVTSAQKNPTAFYLCASSISVYGYTFGSGTRLTVV.

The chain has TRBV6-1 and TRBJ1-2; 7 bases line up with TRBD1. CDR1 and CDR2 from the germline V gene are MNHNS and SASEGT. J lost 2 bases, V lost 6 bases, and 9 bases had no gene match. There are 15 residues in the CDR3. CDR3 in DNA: TGTGCCAGCAGCGAACGTATGGACAGGAACTATGGCTACACCTTC. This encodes CASSERMDRNYGYTF.

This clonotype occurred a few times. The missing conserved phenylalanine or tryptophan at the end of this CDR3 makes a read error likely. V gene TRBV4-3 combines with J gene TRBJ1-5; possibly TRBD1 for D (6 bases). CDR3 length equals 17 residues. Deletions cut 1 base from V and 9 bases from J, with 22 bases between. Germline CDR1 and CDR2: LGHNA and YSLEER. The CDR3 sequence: CASSQGTRPSGVWPQHL. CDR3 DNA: TGCGCCAGCAGCCAAGGAACTCGTCCCTCAGGGGTGTGGCCCCAGCATCTT.

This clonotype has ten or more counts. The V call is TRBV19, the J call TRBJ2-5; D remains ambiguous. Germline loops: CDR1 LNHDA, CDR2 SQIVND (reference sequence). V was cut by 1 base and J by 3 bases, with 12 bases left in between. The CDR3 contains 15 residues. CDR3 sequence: CASSIVIDVEETQYF. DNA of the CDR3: TGTGCCAGTAGTATAGTAATTGATGTTGAAGAGACCCAGTACTTC.

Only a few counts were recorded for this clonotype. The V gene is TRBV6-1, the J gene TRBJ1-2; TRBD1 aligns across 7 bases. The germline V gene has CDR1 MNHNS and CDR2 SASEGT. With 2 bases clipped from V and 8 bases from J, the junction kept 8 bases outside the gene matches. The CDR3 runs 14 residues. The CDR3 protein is CASSEWTGLSGYTF. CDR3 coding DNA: TGTGCCAGCAGTGAATGGACAGGCCTGAGCGGCTACACCTTC.

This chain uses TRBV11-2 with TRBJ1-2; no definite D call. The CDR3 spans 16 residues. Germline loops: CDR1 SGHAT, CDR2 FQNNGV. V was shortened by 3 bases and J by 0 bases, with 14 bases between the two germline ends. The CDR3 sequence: CASSLNQKSTNYGYTF. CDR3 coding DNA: TGTGCCAGCAGCTTGAACCAGAAAAGTACTAACTATGGCTACACCTTC.

CDR3 amino acids: CASSTPQGLSGYTF. Written as DNA, the CDR3 is TGTGCCAGCAGCACCCCCCAGGGTCTAAGTGGCTACACCTTC. The rearrangement joins TRBV7-2 to TRBJ1-2; D is perhaps TRBD1 (5 bases). The CDR3 is 14 amino acids. V was cut by 5 bases and J by 7 bases, with 17 bases left in between. CDR1 is SGHTA and CDR2 is FQGNSA in the germline V gene.

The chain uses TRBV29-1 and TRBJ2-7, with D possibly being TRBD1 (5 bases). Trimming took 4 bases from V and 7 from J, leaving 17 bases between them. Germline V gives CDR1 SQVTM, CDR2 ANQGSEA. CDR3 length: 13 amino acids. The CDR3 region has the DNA TGCAGCGTTGTTGGCAGGGCCAGTATTGAGCAGTACTTC. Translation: CSVVGRASIEQYF.

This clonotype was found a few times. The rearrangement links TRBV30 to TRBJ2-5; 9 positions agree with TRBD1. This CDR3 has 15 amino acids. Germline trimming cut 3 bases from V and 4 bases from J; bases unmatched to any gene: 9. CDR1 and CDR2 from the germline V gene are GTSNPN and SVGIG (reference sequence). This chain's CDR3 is CAWRVYRGLGETQYF. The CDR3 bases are TGTGCCTGGAGGGTATACAGGGGGCTGGGAGAGACCCAGTACTTC.

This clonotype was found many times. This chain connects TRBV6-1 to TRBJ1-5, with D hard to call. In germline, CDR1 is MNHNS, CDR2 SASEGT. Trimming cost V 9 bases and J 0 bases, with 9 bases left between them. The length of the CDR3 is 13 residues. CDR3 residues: CASRSYSNQPQHF. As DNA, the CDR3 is TGTGCCAGTAGGTCCTATAGCAATCAGCCCCAGCATTTT.

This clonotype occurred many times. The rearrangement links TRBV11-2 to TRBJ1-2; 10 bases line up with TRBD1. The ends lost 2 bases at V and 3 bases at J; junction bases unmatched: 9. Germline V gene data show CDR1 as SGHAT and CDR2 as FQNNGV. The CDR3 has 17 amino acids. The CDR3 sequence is CASSLKTAGTGDYGYTF. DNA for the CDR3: TGTGCCAGCAGCTTAAAAACTGCCGGGACAGGGGACTATGGCTACACCTTC.

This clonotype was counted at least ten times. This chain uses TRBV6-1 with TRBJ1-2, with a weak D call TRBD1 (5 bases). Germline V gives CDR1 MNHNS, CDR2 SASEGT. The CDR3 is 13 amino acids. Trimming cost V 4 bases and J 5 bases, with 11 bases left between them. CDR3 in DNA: TGTGCCAGCAGTGTCGGGGCCCGTTATGGCTACACCTTC. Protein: CASSVGARYGYTF.

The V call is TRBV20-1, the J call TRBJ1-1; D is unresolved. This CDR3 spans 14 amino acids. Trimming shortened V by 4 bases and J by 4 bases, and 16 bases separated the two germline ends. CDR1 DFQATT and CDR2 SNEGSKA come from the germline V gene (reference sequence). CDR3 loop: CSATTGRVGTEAFF. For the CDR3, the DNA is TGCAGTGCTACCACGGGAAGGGTGGGCACTGAAGCTTTCTTT.

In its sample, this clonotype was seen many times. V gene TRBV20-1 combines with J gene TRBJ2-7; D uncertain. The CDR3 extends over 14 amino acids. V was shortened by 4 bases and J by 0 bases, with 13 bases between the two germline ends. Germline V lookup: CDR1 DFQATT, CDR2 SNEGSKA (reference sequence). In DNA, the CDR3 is TGCAGTGCTAACGCCCTCAAGAGCTCCTACGAGCAGTACTTC. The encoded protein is CSANALKSSYEQYF.

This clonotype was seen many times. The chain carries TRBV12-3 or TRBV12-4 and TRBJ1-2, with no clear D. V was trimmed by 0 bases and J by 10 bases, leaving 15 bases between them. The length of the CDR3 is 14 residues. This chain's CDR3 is CASSLAGVFAAYTF. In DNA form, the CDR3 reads TGTGCCAGCAGTTTAGCGGGAGTCTTTGCCGCCTACACCTTC.

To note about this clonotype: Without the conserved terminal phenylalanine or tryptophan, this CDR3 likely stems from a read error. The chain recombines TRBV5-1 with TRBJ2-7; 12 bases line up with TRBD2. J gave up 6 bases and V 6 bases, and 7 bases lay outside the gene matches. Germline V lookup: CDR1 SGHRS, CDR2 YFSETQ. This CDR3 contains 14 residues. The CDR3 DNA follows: TGCGCCAGCACCACTAGCGGGGGGTCCCTCGAGCAGTACTAC. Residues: CASTTSGGSLEQYY.